This passage covers 17 T cell receptor beta chains from one sample sequenced in a study of blood T cell repertoires in COVID-19. Libraries were prepared by immunoSEQ multiplex PCR; TCRdb keeps only in-frame clonotypes and omits some of them. The sample carries about 110,000 clones, about three quarters recorded once. Sequencing was carried out using peripheral blood. The receptors were gathered from a human donor in a cohort sampled during active or convalescent COVID-19.

This clone occurred a few times. The chain is built from TRBV28 and TRBJ1-5; 7 bases fit TRBD1. Germline lookup yields CDR1 MDHEN and CDR2 SYDVKM. The CDR3 is 16 residues long. Unmatched junction bases numbered 11, after V lost 7 bases and J lost 2 bases. DNA for the CDR3: TGTGCCAGCAAATCTTCAGGGGGTCAGGGCAATCAGCCCCAGCATTTT. Protein product: CASKSSGGQGNQPQHF.

As regards this clone: One junction end disagrees with the germline gene, perhaps due to a read error. The V gene is TRBV6-1, the J gene TRBJ2-6, with D possibly being TRBD1 (5 bases). The CDR3 has 18 amino acids. The germline gives CDR1 MNHNS, CDR2 SASEGT. CDR3 nucleotide sequence: TGTGCCAGCAGTGGGAATACAGGTGGGAACAAGTCGGGCCAACGTCCTGACTTC. Encoded protein: CASSGNTGGNKSGQRPDF.

This chain uses TRBV6-4 with TRBJ2-1, with 11 bases lining up with TRBD2. Germline V gene sequence: CDR1 MRHNA, CDR2 SNTAGT. CDR3 length: 17 residues. V lost 2 bases and J lost 4; bases outside the gene matches: 7. The CDR3 sequence is CASSDGPGTSGYNEQFF. The CDR3 DNA reads as TGTGCCAGCAGTGACGGACCGGGGACTAGCGGTTACAATGAGCAGTTCTTC.

This chain uses TRBV7-8 with TRBJ2-2; no reliable D call. The CDR3 totals 13 residues. The V end lost 8 bases, the J end lost 0 bases, and 7 bases lay between the germline ends. The germline V gene has CDR1 SGHVS and CDR2 FQNEAQ. CDR3: CASGPSNTGELFF. In DNA form, the CDR3 reads TGTGCCAGCGGCCCTTCGAACACCGGGGAGCTGTTTTTT.

The sample holds a few counts of this clone. The gene calls are TRBV28 and TRBJ1-5; D is uncertain. Germline V gives CDR1 MDHEN, CDR2 SYDVKM. V was shortened by 7 bases and J by 0 bases, with 7 bases between the two germline ends. The CDR3 contains 13 residues. The CDR3 loop reads CASISHSNQPQHF. In DNA, the CDR3 is TGTGCCAGCATTTCCCATAGCAATCAGCCCCAGCATTTT.

The chain is built from TRBV3-1 (or the pseudogene TRBV3-2) and TRBJ1-6; possibly TRBD1 for D (5 bases). The germline gives CDR1 LGHDT, CDR2 YNNKEL (reference sequence). V was clipped by 1 base and J by 7 bases, with 11 bases between them. This CDR3 is 15 amino acids long. CDR3 amino acids: CASSQGGVMNSPLHF. The DNA for the CDR3 is TGTGCCAGCAGCCAAGGGGGGGTGATGAATTCACCCCTCCACTTT.

CDR3 sequence: CATYEASRPQHF. Here the CDR3 DNA reads TGTGCCACATACGAGGCAAGCCGGCCCCAGCATTTT. The V gene is TRBV28, the J gene TRBJ1-5; no definite D call. The CDR3 length is 12 residues. Trimming left V 10 bases short and J 9 bases short, with 16 bases between. Looked up from germline, CDR1 is MDHEN and CDR2 is SYDVKM.

The chain combines TRBV29-1 with TRBJ2-2, with 9 bases identical to TRBD2. Germline V gene lookup returns CDR1 SQVTM and CDR2 ANQGSEA. This CDR3 spans 15 amino acids. Unmatched junction bases numbered 7, after V lost 1 base and J lost 7 bases. DNA for the CDR3: TGCAGCGTTGAAGCGCGCGGGAGGGCCGACGGGGAGCTGTTTTTT. Its protein is CSVEARGRADGELFF.

The gene calls are TRBV3-1 (or the pseudogene TRBV3-2) and TRBJ2-1, with D possibly matching TRBD2 (5 bases). V was trimmed by 1 base and J by 10 bases, leaving 14 bases between them. This CDR3 has 14 residues. Germline CDR1 and CDR2: LGHDT and YNNKEL (reference sequence). The CDR3 DNA reads as TGTGCCAGCAGCCAAGTCATTCGGGGATCCGAGCAGTTCTTC. This sequence encodes CASSQVIRGSEQFF.

The genes are TRBV7-8 and TRBJ2-2; TRBD2 aligns across 12 bases. Germline values: CDR1 SGHVS, CDR2 FQNEAQ. V trimming: 2 bases; J trimming: 14 bases; junction bases outside the gene matches: 3. This CDR3 is 13 amino acids long. The CDR3 spells CASSLPSGRVLFF. As DNA, the CDR3 is TGTGCCAGCAGCTTACCTAGCGGGAGGGTTCTGTTTTTT.

On this clone itself: This same CDR3 is encoded by further DNA sequences in the sample. The rearrangement uses TRBV7-9 and TRBJ2-3, with D unclear. Trimming took off 0 bases at V and 2 bases at J, with 3 bases between the two ends. This CDR3 region has 13 residues. Germline CDR1 and CDR2: SEHNR and FQNEAQ (reference sequence). The CDR3 DNA reads TGTGCCAGCAGCTTAGCTAACACAGATACGCAGTATTTT. Amino acid sequence: CASSLANTDTQYF.

There are a few counts of this clone. The chain employs TRBV20-1 and TRBJ2-5; D remains ambiguous. V was shortened by 7 bases and J by 4 bases, with 7 bases between the two germline ends. The V gene's germline CDR1 is DFQATT and CDR2 SNEGSKA (reference sequence). This CDR3 has 10 amino acids. The CDR3 DNA reads as TGCAGTGAACCAGGAGAGACCCAGTACTTC. It specifies CSEPGETQYF.

The sample holds one count of this clone. The gene calls are TRBV3-1 (or the pseudogene TRBV3-2) and TRBJ2-1; tentative D call: TRBD1 (5 bases). The germline V and J ends were trimmed by 2 bases and 5 bases, with 13 bases remaining between them. Germline V gene sequence: CDR1 LGHDT, CDR2 YNNKEL (reference sequence). The CDR3 consists of 15 residues. The CDR3 DNA reads as TGTGCCAGCAGCCAAATGGGGCCGACCGACAATGAGCAGTTCTTC. It specifies CASSQMGPTDNEQFF.

The gene calls are TRBV6-5 and TRBJ2-1, with a tentative D call TRBD2 (6 bases). V was shortened by 0 bases and J by 2 bases, with 11 bases between the two germline ends. This CDR3 region has 16 residues. Looked up from germline, CDR1 is MNHEY and CDR2 is SVGAGI. The CDR3 DNA reads as TGTGCCAGCAGTTACTCGTCGGGAGTCACCTACAATGAGCAGTTCTTC. This codes for CASSYSSGVTYNEQFF.

The CDR3 reads CSASVGREGINQPQHF. The CDR3, as DNA: TGCAGTGCTAGTGTTGGCAGGGAAGGGATCAATCAGCCCCAGCATTTT. The rearrangement links TRBV20-1 to TRBJ1-5; perhaps TRBD1 as D (5 bases). The V end was cut by 3 bases, the J end by 3 bases, with 18 bases between. The CDR3 runs to 16 residues. Germline loops: CDR1 DFQATT, CDR2 SNEGSKA (reference sequence).

This chain links TRBV6-5 with TRBJ2-2, with D unresolved. Trimming shortened V by 7 bases and J by 0 bases, and 12 bases separated the two germline ends. The CDR3 spans 15 residues. From germline, CDR1 is MNHEY and CDR2 SVGAGI. The CDR3 DNA is TGTGCCAGCAAAAGTTCGCGTTCGAACACCGGGGAGCTGTTTTTT. Residues: CASKSSRSNTGELFF.

The chain has TRBV7-2 and TRBJ2-2; 7 bases match TRBD2. CDR1 and CDR2 from the germline V gene are SGHTA and FQGNSA. V lost 0 bases to trimming and J lost 0 bases; unmatched junction nucleotides: 1. There are 16 residues in the CDR3. The CDR3 spells CASSLASGSNTGELFF. DNA of the CDR3: TGTGCCAGCAGCTTAGCTAGCGGGTCGAACACCGGGGAGCTGTTTTTT.